A single sample gave rise to the 30 T cell receptor beta chains below, sequenced in a study of beta chain features in type 1 diabetes (dated by TCRdb to the late 2010s). Results and caveats for the whole study, not just this receptor: Type 1 diabetes patients showed a moderate but significant shortening of TCRB CDR3 length in all four CD4+ subsets.

The library was made by the immunoSEQ multiplex PCR assay. All of the isolated RNA was reverse transcribed with the High Capacity cDNA Reverse Transcription Kit, so expressed TCRB transcripts were sequenced. Here the immuneACCESS table is served through TCRdb, limited to in-frame sequences with V and J called. Missing clones are a known gap in these copies; in checked studies unresolved V genes cover under half, and the rest lacks a known reason. In this sample the table shows 600,000 or so clones, around 15% of which occur a single time. Approximately 0.042% of the sample goes to the ten largest clones. These receptors have no known antigen. Sequencing was carried out using naive CD4+ T cells from blood. The cell subset or site label here, explained by the study, means: true naive CD4+ T cells. These receptors were obtained from a man between 18 and 29 years old with type 1 diabetes.

The chain links TRBV7-2 to TRBJ2-5; D perhaps matches TRBD2 (6 bases). CDR3 length: 13 residues. Germline CDR1 reads SGHTA; CDR2 reads FQGNSA. V dropped 3 bases and J dropped 5 bases, with 10 bases sitting between them. The CDR3 region is CASSFRGRETQYF. CDR3 coding DNA: TGTGCCAGCAGCTTTCGAGGGAGGGAGACCCAGTACTTC.

For this clone: This CDR3 is also generated by other DNA sequences in the sample. J is TRBJ1-5 and V is TRBV7-9; no definite D call. Trimming took off 1 base at V and 5 bases at J, with 6 bases between the two ends. From germline, CDR1 is SEHNR and CDR2 FQNEAQ (reference sequence). This CDR3 is built from 13 residues. The CDR3, as DNA: TGTGCCAGCAGCTTAGAGGGAGATCAGCCCCAGCATTTT. Encoded protein: CASSLEGDQPQHF.

This chain joins TRBV18 and TRBJ1-2; unclear D gene. V was cut by 3 bases and J by 1 base, with 12 bases left in between. Germline-derived CDR1 and CDR2 are KGHSH and LQKENI. This CDR3 spans 15 amino acids. The CDR3 bases are TGTGCCAGCTCACCCCGGACGGAAATTAACTATGGCTACACCTTC. As protein: CASSPRTEINYGYTF.

The gene calls are TRBV5-1 and TRBJ2-3; the D is unclear. Germline CDR1 and CDR2: SGHRS and YFSETQ. The length of the CDR3 is 14 residues. The V end was cut by 0 bases, the J end by 2 bases, with 7 bases between. The CDR3 DNA follows: TGCGCCAGCAGCTTGGTGGATGTCACAGATACGCAGTATTTT. Translating gives CASSLVDVTDTQYF.

This clone was recorded a few times. This chain connects TRBV30 to TRBJ1-5; D may be TRBD1 (5 bases). CDR3 length: 15 residues. Trimming cost V 2 bases and J 4 bases, with 15 bases left between them. Germline V gene data show CDR1 as GTSNPN and CDR2 as SVGIG (reference sequence). This chain's CDR3 is CAWSLNGGSNQPQHF. CDR3 nucleotides: TGTGCCTGGAGTCTTAACGGGGGGAGTAATCAGCCCCAGCATTTT.

This clone has just a few counts. This chain connects TRBV5-4 to TRBJ2-7; 7 bases align to TRBD2. The V and J ends lost 0 bases and 0 bases, in that order; junction bases with no gene match: 6. This CDR3 has 16 amino acids. Germline lookup yields CDR1 SGHNT and CDR2 YYREEE (reference sequence). The CDR3 bases are TGTGCCAGCAGCTTGGCCCCGCGGGGGAGCTCCTACGAGCAGTACTTC. Its protein is CASSLAPRGSSYEQYF.

This clone was counted only a few times. V is TRBV2 and J is TRBJ2-7; possibly TRBD1 for D (6 bases). Germline CDR1 and CDR2: SNHLY and FYNNEI. The CDR3 is 13 residues long. The germline V and J ends were trimmed by 4 bases and 6 bases, with 13 bases remaining between them. The CDR3 protein is CASSVNREREQYF. CDR3 sequence (DNA): TGTGCCAGCAGTGTCAACAGGGAGCGCGAGCAGTACTTC.

The J gene is TRBJ1-2, the V gene TRBV7-2, with D possibly matching TRBD1 (5 bases). V lost 5 bases and J lost 4, with 8 bases in between. CDR3 size: 12 residues. Germline V gene sequence: CDR1 SGHTA, CDR2 FQGNSA. The CDR3 is CASSHTGYGYTF. CDR3 coding DNA: TGTGCCAGCAGCCATACAGGCTATGGCTACACCTTC.

The chain is built from TRBV9 and TRBJ2-7; 9 bases agree with TRBD1. Germline V gene sequence: CDR1 SGDLS, CDR2 YYNGEE. The V segment lost 4 bases and the J segment 1 base; nucleotides outside the gene matches: 6. The CDR3 is made up of 15 amino acids. CDR3 protein: CASSSGTGPSYEQYF. The CDR3 DNA follows: TGTGCCAGCAGCTCTGGGACAGGGCCGTCCTACGAGCAGTACTTC.

This clone showed up just a few times. This sequence joins TRBV7-2 and TRBJ1-2; TRBD1 aligns across 8 bases. CDR3 size: 15 residues. CDR1 and CDR2 (germline): SGHTA, FQGNSA. Trimming took 4 bases from V and 4 from J; bases not matched to a gene: 8. The CDR3 here is CASSSRTGSGYGYTF. CDR3 nucleotide sequence: TGTGCCAGCAGCTCGAGGACAGGGAGCGGCTATGGCTACACCTTC.

This chain links TRBV18 with TRBJ2-7; tentatively, D is TRBD1 (5 bases). The CDR3 spans 15 residues. V lost 3 bases and J 3 bases, leaving 15 bases between the germline ends. Germline CDR1 KGHSH, CDR2 LQKENI. The CDR3 DNA is TGTGCCAGCTCACCGTCGGGTCAGGGTTTCTACGAGCAGTACTTC. It translates to CASSPSGQGFYEQYF.

In its sample, this clone was seen a few times. This CDR3 reads CSAQGEYF. In nucleotides, the CDR3 is TGCAGTGCCCAGGGGGAGTATTTT. The rearrangement uses TRBV20-1 and TRBJ2-3; TRBD1 agrees at 7 bases. Trimming cost V 6 bases and J 13 bases; bases outside gene matches: 1. Germline lookup yields CDR1 DFQATT and CDR2 SNEGSKA (reference sequence). This CDR3 has 8 residues.

V gene TRBV7-2 combines with J gene TRBJ1-4; D possibly corresponds to TRBD1 (5 bases). Trimming stripped 5 bases from V and 5 bases from J, with 15 bases between. There are 15 residues in the CDR3. Germline assignment: CDR1 SGHTA and CDR2 FQGNSA. The CDR3 region is CASSLRQGWNEKLFF. CDR3 coding DNA: TGTGCCAGCAGCCTTAGGCAGGGCTGGAATGAAAAACTGTTTTTT. The variable domain in full, completed from reference TRBV7-2 and TRBJ1-4, reads GAGVSQSPSNKVTEKGKDVELRCDPISGHTALYWYRQSLGQGLEFLIYFQGNSAPDKSGLPSDRFSAERTGGSVSTLTIQRTQQEDSAVYLCASSLRQGWNEKLFFGSGTQLSVL.

The rearrangement uses TRBV5-1 and TRBJ1-4, with D uncertain. The CDR3 has 13 amino acids. CDR1 is SGHRS, CDR2 YFSETQ, per germline. Trimming removed 9 bases from V and 3 bases from J, with 12 bases in between. This CDR3 is CATRGKANEKLFF. The CDR3 nucleotides are TGCGCCACCCGAGGGAAGGCTAATGAAAAACTGTTTTTT.

The chain couples TRBV7-6 to TRBJ2-7; unclear D gene. CDR1 is SGHVS and CDR2 is FNYEAQ in the germline V gene. V was cut by 0 bases and J by 4 bases, with 19 bases left in between. The CDR3 totals 17 residues. The CDR3 protein is CASSLANTNPYPYEQYF. The DNA for the CDR3 is TGTGCCAGCAGCTTAGCGAATACGAACCCCTACCCTTACGAGCAGTACTTC.

The sample holds a few counts of this clone. This chain joins TRBV9 and TRBJ2-7; 7 nucleotides agree with TRBD1. CDR1 is SGDLS, CDR2 YYNGEE, per germline. The CDR3 covers 15 residues. With 3 bases clipped from V and 0 bases from J, the junction kept 6 bases outside the gene matches. CDR3 protein: CASSGAGTVSYEQYF. CDR3 DNA sequence: TGTGCCAGCAGCGGGGCCGGGACAGTCTCCTACGAGCAGTACTTC.

There are a few counts of this clone. This same CDR3 is encoded by further DNA sequences in the sample. V usage is TRBV6-5 and J usage is TRBJ2-7, with a tentative D call TRBD1 (6 bases). This CDR3 spans 15 amino acids. V was pared by 0 bases and J by 3 bases, with 12 bases between. Germline V lookup: CDR1 MNHEY, CDR2 SVGAGI. The CDR3 region has the DNA TGTGCCAGCAGTTACTCGAATCCAGGGGACTACGAGCAGTACTTC. Its protein product is CASSYSNPGDYEQYF.

V usage is TRBV30 and J usage is TRBJ1-1; TRBD1 matches at 11 bases. The CDR3 spans 19 residues. Trimming removed 3 bases from V and 1 base from J; junction bases left unmatched: 16. Germline-derived CDR1 and CDR2 are GTSNPN and SVGIG (reference sequence). Written as DNA, the CDR3 is TGTGCCTGGAGCCCGGGATGGAGACCCGGGACAGGGGGGAACACTGAAGCTTTCTTT. It codes for CAWSPGWRPGTGGNTEAFF.

Only a few counts were recorded for this clone. The rearrangement links TRBV28 to TRBJ1-6, with D perhaps matching TRBD1 (6 bases). The V gene's germline CDR1 is MDHEN and CDR2 SYDVKM. Trimming pared 3 bases from V and 7 bases from J, leaving 10 bases between. CDR3 size: 14 residues. The CDR3 DNA follows: TGTGCCAGCAGTTTCCCAGGGGACAATTCACCCCTCCACTTT. The encoded protein is CASSFPGDNSPLHF.

This clone was recorded a few times. The identical CDR3 is also encoded by other nucleotide sequences in the sample. The V gene is TRBV30, the J gene TRBJ2-7, with D perhaps given as TRBD1 or TRBD2 (5 bases each). The CDR3 is 12 amino acids. Germline values: CDR1 GTSNPN, CDR2 SVGIG (reference sequence). Trimming left V 3 bases short and J 1 base short, with 7 bases between. The CDR3 spells CAWRGPSYEQYF. The DNA of the CDR3 is TGTGCCTGGAGGGGACCATCCTACGAGCAGTACTTC.

This clone was counted a few times. Other DNA sequences in the sample encode the same CDR3. This chain uses TRBV7-9 with TRBJ2-7, with D hard to call. There are 11 residues in the CDR3. The germline gives CDR1 SEHNR, CDR2 FQNEAQ (reference sequence). V lost 1 base to trimming and J lost 7 bases, with 5 bases between them. CDR3 residues: CASSLDGEQYF. The CDR3 region has the DNA TGTGCCAGCAGCTTAGATGGGGAGCAGTACTTC.

This rearrangement joins TRBV6-6 to TRBJ1-5; D uncertain. The CDR3 sequence is 14 residues long. Trimming pared 10 bases from V and 0 bases from J, leaving 13 bases between. Germline-derived CDR1 and CDR2 are MNHNY and SVGAGI (reference sequence). This CDR3 reads CATAGVNSNQPQHF. The CDR3 coding sequence is TGTGCCACCGCCGGGGTTAATAGCAATCAGCCCCAGCATTTT.

J is TRBJ2-3 and V is TRBV14; D is unclear. V was trimmed by 1 base and J by 5 bases, leaving 1 base between them. The CDR3 spans 11 residues. Germline assignment: CDR1 SGHDN and CDR2 FVKESK. CDR3 coding DNA: TGTGCCAGCAGCCAAGGAGATACGCAGTATTTT. Translation gives CASSQGDTQYF.

This sequence joins TRBV9 and TRBJ2-2, with D uncertain. Germline assignment: CDR1 SGDLS and CDR2 YYNGEE. The CDR3 extends over 15 amino acids. Between the trimmed V and J ends, which lost 0 bases and 1 base, there was a span of 7 bases. Here the CDR3 reads CASSVVSLNTGELFF. The CDR3 region has the DNA TGTGCCAGCAGCGTAGTTAGCCTGAACACCGGGGAGCTGTTTTTT.

This clone was counted only a few times. The chain carries TRBV7-2 and TRBJ2-3, with D unresolved. Germline CDR1 reads SGHTA; CDR2 reads FQGNSA. Trimming cost V 3 bases and J 5 bases, with 12 bases left between them. The CDR3 sequence is 14 residues long. The CDR3 reads CASSLQDVGDTQYF. CDR3 coding DNA: TGTGCCAGCAGCTTGCAGGATGTCGGAGATACGCAGTATTTT.

Worth noting for this clone: The sample holds other DNA sequences that translate to the same CDR3. The chain uses TRBV28 and TRBJ2-6; no clear D. The V end was cut by 6 bases, the J end by 1 base, with 4 bases between. Germline CDR1 and CDR2: MDHEN and SYDVKM. The CDR3 is 13 residues long. For the CDR3, the DNA is TGTGCCAGCAGCCTGTCTGGGGCCAACGTCCTGACTTTC. Translated: CASSLSGANVLTF.

The chain employs TRBV6-6 and TRBJ2-2; TRBD1 aligns across 9 bases. The trim removed 2 bases at V and 4 bases at J, leaving 2 bases unmatched. The V gene's germline CDR1 is MNHNY and CDR2 SVGAGI (reference sequence). CDR3 length: 15 residues. CDR3 sequence (DNA): TGTGCCAGCAGTTACGGGACAGGGTTCACCGGGGAGCTGTTTTTT. It is translated as CASSYGTGFTGELFF.

V and J are TRBV6-6 and TRBJ1-3; D is undetermined. Germline V CDR1 and CDR2: MNHNY, SVGAGI (reference sequence). This CDR3 contains 15 residues. Trimming removed 0 bases at V and 4 bases at J, with 10 bases between. This CDR3 is CASSYSSDLGNTIYF. Written as DNA, the CDR3 is TGTGCCAGCAGTTACTCGTCGGACCTGGGAAACACCATATATTTT.

The table lists this clone with a few counts. The chain links TRBV15 to TRBJ2-1; TRBD1 agrees at 9 bases. CDR1 and CDR2 from the germline V gene are LNHNV and YYDKDF (reference sequence). This CDR3 spans 16 amino acids. The V gene end was trimmed by 1 base and the J gene end by 10 bases; junction bases not matched to a gene: 11. In DNA, the CDR3 is TGTGCCACCAGCAGAGGTCAGGGACAGGGTTTTCCCGAGCAGTTCTTC. Its translation: CATSRGQGQGFPEQFF.

The CDR3 bases are TGTGCCAGTAGTACTAGTTCGGATACGCAGTATTTT. Amino acid sequence: CASSTSSDTQYF. The chain carries TRBV19 and TRBJ2-3, with D unresolved. V was clipped by 4 bases and J by 6 bases, with 8 bases between them. Germline CDR1 and CDR2: LNHDA and SQIVND (reference sequence). The CDR3 sequence is 12 residues long.